Described below is a single T cell receptor beta chain sequence and its context. The data stem from a study of blood T cell repertoires in COVID-19. Study at large: Samples representing acute and convalescent COVID-19 were sourced from the United States, Italy and Spain. T cells, B-cell-depleted T cells, or PBMCs supplied cDNA or gDNA.

J gave up 5 bases and V 3 bases, and 4 bases lay outside the gene matches. The CDR3 length is 15 residues. Germline V gives CDR1 LNHNV, CDR2 YYDKDF (reference sequence). Original handling: Cell counts per sample came from amplifying reference gene primers. TCRdb keeps only in-frame clones here, not all; method: immunoSEQ multiplex PCR. The V and J calls and clone size were taken over from that table, and D and trimming were inferred from the DNA. The sample yields approximately 140,000 clones, 84% seen once. Sequenced: peripheral blood. This sequence joins TRBV15 and TRBJ1-6, with 7 bases that match TRBD1. The clonotype originates from a man aged 70-80 years with acute or convalescent COVID-19. The DNA for the CDR3 is TGTGCCACCAGCAGGGACAGGCCCGATAATTCACCCCTCCACTTT. It yields the protein CATSRDRPDNSPLHF.